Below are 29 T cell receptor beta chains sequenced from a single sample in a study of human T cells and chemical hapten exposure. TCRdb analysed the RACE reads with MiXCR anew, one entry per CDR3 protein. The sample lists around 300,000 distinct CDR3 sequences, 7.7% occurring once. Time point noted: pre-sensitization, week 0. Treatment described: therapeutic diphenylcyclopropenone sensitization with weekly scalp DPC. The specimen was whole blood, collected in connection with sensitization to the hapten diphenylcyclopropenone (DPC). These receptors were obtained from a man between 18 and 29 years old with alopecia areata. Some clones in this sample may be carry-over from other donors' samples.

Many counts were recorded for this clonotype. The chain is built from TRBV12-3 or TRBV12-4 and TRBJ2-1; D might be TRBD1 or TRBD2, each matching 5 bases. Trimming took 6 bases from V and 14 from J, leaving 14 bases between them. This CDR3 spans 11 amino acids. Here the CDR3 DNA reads TGTGCCAGCAGCACCGAGGGGTCGGAGTTCTTC. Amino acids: CASSTEGSEFF.

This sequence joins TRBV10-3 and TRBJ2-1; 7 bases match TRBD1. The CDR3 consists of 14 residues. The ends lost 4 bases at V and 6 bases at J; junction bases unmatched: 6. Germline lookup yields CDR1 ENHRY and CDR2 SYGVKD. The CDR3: CAISGQGSGNEQFF. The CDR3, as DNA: TGTGCCATCAGTGGACAGGGTAGTGGCAATGAGCAGTTCTTC.

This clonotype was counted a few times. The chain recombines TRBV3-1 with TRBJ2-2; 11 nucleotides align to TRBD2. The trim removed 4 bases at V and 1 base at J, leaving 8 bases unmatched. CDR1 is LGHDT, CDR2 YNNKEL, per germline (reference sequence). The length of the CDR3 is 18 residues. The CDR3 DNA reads TGTGCCAGCAGCCTAACTAGCGGGGGATCCCTGAACACCGGGGAGCTGTTTTTT. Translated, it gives CASSLTSGGSLNTGELFF.

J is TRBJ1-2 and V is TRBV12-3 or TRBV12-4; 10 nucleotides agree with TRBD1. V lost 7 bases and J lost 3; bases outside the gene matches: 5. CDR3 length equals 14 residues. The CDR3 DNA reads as TGTGCCAGCATCCGGGACAGGGGTCACTATGGCTACACCTTC. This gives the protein CASIRDRGHYGYTF.

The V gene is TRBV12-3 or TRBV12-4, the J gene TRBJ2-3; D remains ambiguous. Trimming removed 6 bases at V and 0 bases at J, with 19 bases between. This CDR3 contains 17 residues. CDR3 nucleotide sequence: TGTGCCAGCAGCTACCCCTCCACGGATTCTAGCACAGATACGCAGTATTTT. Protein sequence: CASSYPSTDSSTDTQYF.

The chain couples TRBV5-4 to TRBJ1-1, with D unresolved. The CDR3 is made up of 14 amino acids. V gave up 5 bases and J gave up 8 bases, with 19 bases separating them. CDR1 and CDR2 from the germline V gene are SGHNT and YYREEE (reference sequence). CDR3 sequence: CASSSGFFLSEAFF. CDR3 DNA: TGTGCCAGCAGTTCCGGGTTTTTTCTCTCGGAAGCTTTCTTT.

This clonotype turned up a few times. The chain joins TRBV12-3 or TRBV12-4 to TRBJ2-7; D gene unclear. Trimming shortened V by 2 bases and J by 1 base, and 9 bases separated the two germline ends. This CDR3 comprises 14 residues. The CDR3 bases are TGTGCCAGCAGTTTACTACAGCTTTCCTACGAGCAGTACTTC. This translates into CASSLLQLSYEQYF.

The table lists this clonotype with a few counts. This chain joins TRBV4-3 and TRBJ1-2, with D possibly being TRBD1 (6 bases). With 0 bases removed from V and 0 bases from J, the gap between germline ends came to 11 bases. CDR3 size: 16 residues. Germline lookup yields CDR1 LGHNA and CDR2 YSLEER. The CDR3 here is CASSQDATGANYGYTF. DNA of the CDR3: TGCGCCAGCAGCCAAGATGCGACAGGCGCTAACTATGGCTACACCTTC.

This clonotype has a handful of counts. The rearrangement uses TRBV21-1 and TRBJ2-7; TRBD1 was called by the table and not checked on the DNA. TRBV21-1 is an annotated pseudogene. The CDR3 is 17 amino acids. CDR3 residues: CASSKMGANRLTYEQYV. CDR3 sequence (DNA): TGTGCCAGCAGCAAAATGGGAGCCAACAGGTTAACGTACGAGCAGTACGTC.

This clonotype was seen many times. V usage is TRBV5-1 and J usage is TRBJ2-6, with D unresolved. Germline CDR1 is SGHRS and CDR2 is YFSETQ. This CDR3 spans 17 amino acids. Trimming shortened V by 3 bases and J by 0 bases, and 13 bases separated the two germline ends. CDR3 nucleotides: TGCGCCAGCAGCTATTCAGGTCTGACCTCTGGGGCCAACGTCCTGACTTTC. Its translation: CASSYSGLTSGANVLTF.

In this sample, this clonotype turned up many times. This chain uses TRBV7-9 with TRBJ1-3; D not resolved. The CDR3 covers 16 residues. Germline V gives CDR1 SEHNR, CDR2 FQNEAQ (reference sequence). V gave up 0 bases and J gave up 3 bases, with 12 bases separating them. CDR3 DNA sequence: TGTGCCAGCAGCTTAGCCTACACAGATTTTGGAAACACCATATATTTT. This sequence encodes CASSLAYTDFGNTIYF.

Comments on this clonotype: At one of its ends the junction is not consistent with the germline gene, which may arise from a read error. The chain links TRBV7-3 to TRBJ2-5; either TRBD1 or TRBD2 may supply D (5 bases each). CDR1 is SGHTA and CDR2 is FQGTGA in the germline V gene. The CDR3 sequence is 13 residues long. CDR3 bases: TGTGCCAGCAGCTTGGGGGTTTCAGAGACCAAGTACTTC. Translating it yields CASSLGVSETKYF.

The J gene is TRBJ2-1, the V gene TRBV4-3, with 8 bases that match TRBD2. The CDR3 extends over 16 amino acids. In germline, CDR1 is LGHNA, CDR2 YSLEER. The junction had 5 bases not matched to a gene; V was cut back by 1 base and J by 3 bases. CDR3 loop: CASSQGLRGDYNEQFF. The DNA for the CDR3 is TGCGCCAGCAGCCAAGGTCTGCGGGGGGACTACAATGAGCAGTTCTTC.

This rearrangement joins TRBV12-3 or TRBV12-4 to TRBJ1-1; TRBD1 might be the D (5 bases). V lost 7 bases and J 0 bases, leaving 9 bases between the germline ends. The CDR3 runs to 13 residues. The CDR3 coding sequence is TGTGCCAGCAATGGGGCCGTGAACACTGAAGCTTTCTTT. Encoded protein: CASNGAVNTEAFF.

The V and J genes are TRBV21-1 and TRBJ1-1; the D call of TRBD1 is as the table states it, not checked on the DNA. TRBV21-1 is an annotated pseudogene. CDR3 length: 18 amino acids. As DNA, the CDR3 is TGTGCCAGCAGCAAAGCCGGGACAGTCTCGAAATTGAACACTGAAGCTTTCTTT. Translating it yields CASSKAGTVSKLNTEAFF.

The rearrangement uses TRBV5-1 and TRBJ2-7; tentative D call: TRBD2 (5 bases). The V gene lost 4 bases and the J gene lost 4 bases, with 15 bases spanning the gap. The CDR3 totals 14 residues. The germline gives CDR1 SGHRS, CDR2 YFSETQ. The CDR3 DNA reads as TGCGCCAGCAGCCCGGGGATATTGGGTTACGAGCAGTACTTC. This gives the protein CASSPGILGYEQYF.

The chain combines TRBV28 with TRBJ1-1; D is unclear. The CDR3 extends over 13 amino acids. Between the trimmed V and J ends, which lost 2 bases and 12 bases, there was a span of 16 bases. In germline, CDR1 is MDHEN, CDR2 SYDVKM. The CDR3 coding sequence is TGTGCCAGCAGTTTAGTCCGGGCAACGCCACCTTTCTTT. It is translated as CASSLVRATPPFF.

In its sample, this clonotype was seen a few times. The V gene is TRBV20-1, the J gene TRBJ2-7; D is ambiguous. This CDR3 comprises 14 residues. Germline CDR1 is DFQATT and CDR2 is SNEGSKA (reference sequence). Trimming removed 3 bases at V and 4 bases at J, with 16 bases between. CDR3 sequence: CSARVGNSGYEQYF. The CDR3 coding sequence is TGCAGTGCTAGGGTTGGGAACTCAGGATACGAGCAGTACTTC.

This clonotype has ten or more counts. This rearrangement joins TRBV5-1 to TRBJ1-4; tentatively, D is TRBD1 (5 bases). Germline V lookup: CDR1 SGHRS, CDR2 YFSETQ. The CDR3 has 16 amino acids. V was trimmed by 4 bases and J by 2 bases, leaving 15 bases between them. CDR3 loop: CASSRTQGSTNEKLFF. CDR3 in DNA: TGCGCCAGCAGCCGTACCCAGGGTTCGACTAATGAAAAACTGTTTTTT.

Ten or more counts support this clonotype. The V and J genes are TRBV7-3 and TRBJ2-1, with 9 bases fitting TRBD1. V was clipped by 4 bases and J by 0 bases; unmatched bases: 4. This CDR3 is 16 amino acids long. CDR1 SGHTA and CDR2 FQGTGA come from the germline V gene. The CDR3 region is CASSSQTGGSYNEQFF. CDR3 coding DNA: TGTGCCAGCAGCTCACAGACAGGGGGCTCCTACAATGAGCAGTTCTTC.

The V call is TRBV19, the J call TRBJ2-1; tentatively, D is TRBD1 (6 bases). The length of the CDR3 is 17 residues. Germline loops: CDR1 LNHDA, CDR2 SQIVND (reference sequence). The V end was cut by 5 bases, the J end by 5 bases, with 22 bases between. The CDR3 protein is CASSFTGQFLVHNEQFF. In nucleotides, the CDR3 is TGTGCCAGTAGTTTTACCGGACAGTTTTTGGTTCACAATGAGCAGTTCTTC.

The CDR3 region has the DNA TGCGCCAGCAGCTCGGAACCCTCAAACCCGCAGTATTTT. Its translation: CASSSEPSNPQYF. The J gene is TRBJ2-3, the V gene TRBV5-1; D not certain. The germline V and J ends were trimmed by 3 bases and 10 bases, with 15 bases remaining between them. CDR1 and CDR2 (germline): SGHRS, YFSETQ. This CDR3 comprises 13 residues. The full variable domain, its missing parts supplied by reference TRBV5-1 and TRBJ2-3, is KAGVTQTPRYLIKTRGQQVTLSCSPISGHRSVSWYQQTPGQGLQFLFEYFSETQRNKGNFPGRFSGRQFSNSRSEMNVSTLELGDSALYLCASSSEPSNPQYFGPGTRLTVL.

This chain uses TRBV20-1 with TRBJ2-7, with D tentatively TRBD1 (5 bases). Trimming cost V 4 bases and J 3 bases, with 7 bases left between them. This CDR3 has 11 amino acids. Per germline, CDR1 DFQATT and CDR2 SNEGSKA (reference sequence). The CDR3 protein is CSATQGYEQYV. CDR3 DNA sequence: TGCAGTGCTACTCAGGGCTACGAGCAGTACGTC.

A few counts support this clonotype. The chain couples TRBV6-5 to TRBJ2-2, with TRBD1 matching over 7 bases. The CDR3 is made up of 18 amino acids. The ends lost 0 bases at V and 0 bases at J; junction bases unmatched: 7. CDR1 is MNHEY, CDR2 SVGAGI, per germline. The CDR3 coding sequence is TGTGCCAGCAGTTACTCAATGGGACAGACAGCGAACACCGGGGAGCTGTTTTTT. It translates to CASSYSMGQTANTGELFF.

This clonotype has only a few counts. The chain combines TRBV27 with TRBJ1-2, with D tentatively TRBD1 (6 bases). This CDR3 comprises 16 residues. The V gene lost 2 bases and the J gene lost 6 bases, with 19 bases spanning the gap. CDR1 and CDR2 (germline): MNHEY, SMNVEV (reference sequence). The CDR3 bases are TGTGCCAGCAGTTTACAGGACGGAGGGGGTTATAATGGCTACACCTTC. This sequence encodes CASSLQDGGGYNGYTF.

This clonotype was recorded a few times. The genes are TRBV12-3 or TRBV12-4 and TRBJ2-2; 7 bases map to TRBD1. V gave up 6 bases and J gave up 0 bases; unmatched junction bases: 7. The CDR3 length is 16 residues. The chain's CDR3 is CASSPDRAPNTGELFF. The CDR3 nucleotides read TGTGCCAGCAGCCCCGACAGGGCACCGAACACCGGGGAGCTGTTTTTT.

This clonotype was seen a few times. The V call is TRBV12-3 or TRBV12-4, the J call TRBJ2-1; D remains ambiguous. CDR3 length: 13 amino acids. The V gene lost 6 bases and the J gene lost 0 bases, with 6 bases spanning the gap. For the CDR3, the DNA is TGTGCCAGCAGGATCAGCTCCTACAATGAGCAGTTCTTC. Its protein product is CASRISSYNEQFF.

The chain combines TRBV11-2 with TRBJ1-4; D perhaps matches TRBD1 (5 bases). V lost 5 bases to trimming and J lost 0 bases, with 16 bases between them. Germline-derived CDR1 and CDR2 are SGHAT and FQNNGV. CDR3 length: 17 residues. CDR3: CASSPGRGRATNEKLFF. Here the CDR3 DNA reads TGTGCCAGCAGCCCCGGGAGGGGACGAGCAACTAATGAAAAACTGTTTTTT.

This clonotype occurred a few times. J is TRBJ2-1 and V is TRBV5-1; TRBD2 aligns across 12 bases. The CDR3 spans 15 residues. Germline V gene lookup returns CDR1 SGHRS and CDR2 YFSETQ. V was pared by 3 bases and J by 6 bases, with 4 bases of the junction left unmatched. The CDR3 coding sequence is TGCGCCAGCAGCTCCCTAGCGGGGGGGCTCAATGAGCAGTTCTTC. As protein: CASSSLAGGLNEQFF.